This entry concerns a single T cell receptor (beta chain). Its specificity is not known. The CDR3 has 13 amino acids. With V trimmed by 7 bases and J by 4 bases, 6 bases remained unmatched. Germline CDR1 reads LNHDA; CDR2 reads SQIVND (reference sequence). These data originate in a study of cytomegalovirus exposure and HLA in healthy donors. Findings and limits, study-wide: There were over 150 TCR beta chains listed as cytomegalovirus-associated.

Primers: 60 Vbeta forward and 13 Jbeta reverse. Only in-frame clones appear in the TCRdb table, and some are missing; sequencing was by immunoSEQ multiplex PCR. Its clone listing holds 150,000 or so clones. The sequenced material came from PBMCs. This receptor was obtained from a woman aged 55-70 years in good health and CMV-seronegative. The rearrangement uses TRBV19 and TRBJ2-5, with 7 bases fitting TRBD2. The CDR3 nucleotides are TGTGCCAGTAAGTGGGAGGGTGGAGAGACCCAGTACTTC. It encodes CASKWEGGETQYF. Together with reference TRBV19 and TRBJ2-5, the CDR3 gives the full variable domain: DGGITQSPKYLFRKEGQNVTLSCEQNLNHDAMYWYRQDPGQGLRLIYYSQIVNDFQKGDIAEGYSVSREKKESFPLTVTSAQKNPTAFYLCASKWEGGETQYFGPGTRLLVL.